The sequence of this T cell receptor beta chain was determined in a study of human T cells and chemical hapten exposure. V gave up 5 bases and J gave up 1 base; unmatched junction bases: 7. CDR3 size: 18 residues. A single record per CDR3 protein comes from TCRdb applying MiXCR to the RACE reads. The table shows some 30,000 distinct CDR3 sequences, with approximately 6% occurring only once. Regarding this clonotype: Its cognate antigen is unknown.

Time point indicated: patch test 3, about 24 weeks after DPC sensitization. Described treatment: therapeutic diphenylcyclopropenone sensitization with weekly scalp DPC. Researchers extracted total RNA from unfractionated whole blood. Study findings and constraints: With alopecia, donors may have immune responses unlike healthy people's. There were significantly more large CDR3 similarity clusters among expanded TCRs than among controls.

The sequencing used whole blood, collected in connection with sensitization to the hapten diphenylcyclopropenone (DPC). The V gene is TRBV12-3 or TRBV12-4, the J gene TRBJ2-2; 13 bases agree with TRBD2. The clonotype originates from a man under 40 with alopecia areata. Some clones in this sample may be carry-over from other donors' samples. CDR3 in DNA: TGTGCCAGCAGTCTCTGGACTAGCGGGAGAAGGAACACCGGGGAGCTGTTTTTT. Protein: CASSLWTSGRRNTGELFF.